The subject of this entry is one T cell receptor (beta chain). Its specificity is unknown. The sample originates from a study of OX40 agonist ivuxolimab in advanced cancers. Findings and limits, study-wide: Average numbers of expanded clones were greater in CD8+ T cells than in CD4+.

The CDR3 is 13 residues long. CDR1 is MNHEY and CDR2 is SVGAGI in the germline V gene. The V gene lost 6 bases and the J gene lost 4 bases, with 12 bases spanning the gap. Produced via immunoSEQ multiplex PCR; TCRdb's table is partial and in-frame only. The data contain about 63,000 clones, more than 80% of them singletons. The chain carries TRBV6-5 and TRBJ1-2, with D perhaps TRBD1 (6 bases). This sequence originates from an adult with an advanced solid tumor such as melanoma, head and neck, liver or kidney cancer. The sample in question was CD4+ or CD8+ T cells sorted from blood, obtained in a trial of the OX40 agonist ivuxolimab. CDR3: CASSRSGVYGYTF. CDR3 sequence (DNA): TGTGCCAGCAGCCGCTCAGGGGTCTATGGCTACACCTTC.